The 26 T cell receptor beta chains presented below share a single source sample, sequenced in a study of T cells after yellow fever vaccination. TCRdb recomputed calls from the 5' RACE reads with MiXCR, one row per CDR3 protein. The table lists some 340,000 distinct CDR3 sequences, 4.1% of them singletons. Here the sequenced sample was PBMCs, taken 5 days after the yellow fever booster vaccination. Receptors originate from a man aged 18 to 30 who received the YFV17D yellow fever vaccine.

This clonotype was seen only a few times. Here the CDR3 reads CASSAYIDTQYF. The CDR3 coding sequence is TGCGCCAGCAGCGCTTACATTGATACGCAGTATTTT. The chain uses TRBV5-1 and TRBJ2-3; D is ambiguous. Trimming cost V 4 bases and J 6 bases, with 9 bases left between them. CDR3 length equals 12 residues. From germline, CDR1 is SGHRS and CDR2 YFSETQ.

In this sample, this clonotype turned up a few times. V is TRBV29-1 and J is TRBJ2-3, with D hard to call. The V end lost 2 bases, the J end lost 1 base, and 13 bases lay between the germline ends. From germline, CDR1 is SQVTM and CDR2 ANQGSEA. This CDR3 is built from 15 residues. DNA for the CDR3: TGCAGCGTTGAACTGGGATTTAGGGGCACAGATACGCAGTATTTT. Translating it yields CSVELGFRGTDTQYF.

This clonotype was counted between two and nine times. J is TRBJ2-7 and V is TRBV15; maybe TRBD1 (5 bases). CDR1 and CDR2 (germline): LNHNV, YYDKDF (reference sequence). V shed 0 bases and J shed 2 bases, with 11 bases lying between them. The CDR3 contains 15 residues. The CDR3 DNA reads TGTGCCACCAGCAGAGATCAAGGCAGGGCCTACGAGCAGTACTTC. Its translation: CATSRDQGRAYEQYF.

In its sample, this clonotype was seen a few times. This rearrangement joins TRBV4-1 to TRBJ2-5; D gene uncertain. The germline CDR1 and CDR2 sequences are MGHRA and YSYEKL. Trimming cost V 4 bases and J 5 bases, with 14 bases left between them. The CDR3 has 14 residues. CDR3 residues: CASSPRLTSETQYF. The CDR3 nucleotides are TGCGCCAGCAGCCCCCGGTTGACGAGCGAGACCCAGTACTTC.

This chain joins TRBV20-1 and TRBJ2-5; D call uncertain. Per the germline V gene, CDR1 is DFQATT and CDR2 is SNEGSKA (reference sequence). V was trimmed by 2 bases and J by 4 bases, leaving 11 bases between them. The CDR3 sequence is 13 residues long. The DNA for the CDR3 is TGCAGTGCTAGACTAGGACGATCAGAGACCCAGTACTTC. Translated: CSARLGRSETQYF.

This clonotype was counted ten times or more. The chain links TRBV5-1 to TRBJ2-3; 7 nucleotides align to TRBD2. The trim removed 2 bases at V and 0 bases at J, leaving 15 bases unmatched. The V gene's germline CDR1 is SGHRS and CDR2 YFSETQ. This CDR3 is 19 amino acids long. CDR3 DNA: TGCGCCAGCAGCTTCGCGGGGGACTGGCGGCCCTCTAGCACAGATACGCAGTATTTT. Protein product: CASSFAGDWRPSSTDTQYF.

This clonotype was detected a few times. The J gene is TRBJ2-1, the V gene TRBV30; tentative D call: TRBD1 (6 bases). Germline lookup yields CDR1 GTSNPN and CDR2 SVGIG (reference sequence). The CDR3 is 14 residues long. V was shortened by 2 bases and J by 3 bases, with 11 bases between the two germline ends. The CDR3 DNA is TGTGCCTGGAGTACTCAGGGGTTCTACAATGAGCAGTTCTTC. Residues: CAWSTQGFYNEQFF.

The chain uses TRBV10-3 and TRBJ2-4; no definite D call. CDR3 length: 11 amino acids. Trimming removed 10 bases at V and 5 bases at J, with 9 bases between. The germline V gene has CDR1 ENHRY and CDR2 SYGVKD. In DNA, the CDR3 is TGTGCCACTAGAGGTGAAAACATTCAGTACTTC. It specifies CATRGENIQYF.

The CDR3 coding sequence is TGTGCCAGCAGCGAGACAGGAGGTTCACCCCTCCACTTT. Translating gives CASSETGGSPLHF. The V call is TRBV9, the J call TRBJ1-6; possible D gene TRBD1, 6 bases. The CDR3 totals 13 residues. The germline V and J ends were trimmed by 3 bases and 9 bases, with 10 bases remaining between them. The germline V gene encodes CDR1 SGDLS and CDR2 YYNGEE.

This clonotype was detected only a few times. The chain has TRBV7-8 and TRBJ2-7, with a possible D match to TRBD1 (5 bases). The CDR3 contains 15 residues. The V end lost 1 base, the J end lost 5 bases, and 15 bases lay between the germline ends. Germline CDR1 reads SGHVS; CDR2 reads FQNEAQ. The CDR3 DNA follows: TGTGCCAGCAGCTTAGATAGGGCAGGGTACAACGAGCAGTACGTC. This translates into CASSLDRAGYNEQYV.

Only a few counts were recorded for this clonotype. The germline gene is not matched at one end of the junction; a read error may be the cause. The chain carries TRBV12-3 or TRBV12-4 and TRBJ2-7; a possible D gene is TRBD2 (5 bases). The length of the CDR3 is 13 residues. In nucleotides, the CDR3 is TGTGCCAGCAGTCCGCAATTAGAGGTCGGGAAGGACTTC. It specifies CASSPQLEVGKDF.

The chain links TRBV5-6 to TRBJ2-7; TRBD2 matches 15 bases. The CDR3 runs to 14 residues. The J segment lost 6 bases and the V segment lost 4 bases, leaving 2 bases of the junction unmatched. Germline loops: CDR1 SGHDT, CDR2 YYEEEE. CDR3 nucleotide sequence: TGTGCCAGCAGCGAGGGACTAGCGGGAGGCGAGCAGTACTTC. Amino acid sequence: CASSEGLAGGEQYF.

In this sample, this clonotype turned up many times. The rearrangement links TRBV20-1 to TRBJ1-2; no clear D gene. Germline V gene sequence: CDR1 DFQATT, CDR2 SNEGSKA (reference sequence). The CDR3 is 12 amino acids. V lost 3 bases and J 4 bases, leaving 9 bases between the germline ends. CDR3 protein: CSARVASYGYTF. CDR3 bases: TGCAGTGCTAGGGTGGCCTCCTATGGCTACACCTTC.

This clonotype was detected a few times. This rearrangement joins TRBV5-1 to TRBJ1-6; tentatively, D is TRBD1 (5 bases). The CDR3 has 16 amino acids. V lost 0 bases and J lost 4, with 11 bases in between. The germline CDR1 and CDR2 sequences are SGHRS and YFSETQ. The CDR3 DNA reads as TGCGCCAGCAGCTTGGCCGGGACCATTTATAATTCACCCCTCCACTTT. Residues: CASSLAGTIYNSPLHF.

This clonotype was seen repeatedly, ten times or more. This sequence joins TRBV4-2 and TRBJ2-1, with 10 bases identical to TRBD2. The J segment lost 3 bases and the V segment lost 3 bases, leaving 5 bases of the junction unmatched. The CDR3 covers 16 residues. The germline V gene encodes CDR1 LGHNA and CDR2 YNFKEQ. In DNA form, the CDR3 reads TGTGCCAGCAGCCACCCTAGCGGGGGCCTCTACAATGAGCAGTTCTTC. Its protein is CASSHPSGGLYNEQFF.

This clonotype was counted only a few times. This chain links TRBV11-2 with TRBJ2-7; D uncertain. Germline V gene data show CDR1 as SGHAT and CDR2 as FQNNGV. The CDR3 has 15 residues. Trimming shortened V by 6 bases and J by 2 bases, and 17 bases separated the two germline ends. The CDR3 reads CASRTLAQRPYEQYF. The DNA for the CDR3 is TGTGCCAGCAGGACTCTTGCCCAAAGACCCTACGAGCAGTACTTC.

This clonotype has more than one count but fewer than ten. V is TRBV12-3 or TRBV12-4 and J is TRBJ2-3; the D is unclear. Trimming took 9 bases from V and 4 from J, leaving 8 bases between them. This CDR3 is 11 amino acids long. The CDR3 coding sequence is TGTGCCAGTGGTTCGGCAGATACGCAGTATTTT. This encodes CASGSADTQYF.

V usage is TRBV13 and J usage is TRBJ1-3; maybe TRBD1 (5 bases). V was cut by 4 bases and J by 0 bases, with 16 bases left in between. CDR3 length: 17 amino acids. Per the germline V gene, CDR1 is PRHDT and CDR2 is FYEKMQ (reference sequence). The CDR3 DNA reads TGTGCCAGCAGCTCATTTGACAGAACCAACTCTGGAAACACCATATATTTT. This sequence encodes CASSSFDRTNSGNTIYF.

CDR3 DNA: TGTGCCAGCAGCTTCCAAGAACAGCCGGATACGCAGTATTTT. This translates into CASSFQEQPDTQYF. The V gene is TRBV7-2, the J gene TRBJ2-3; D is unclear. The CDR3 totals 14 residues. The germline V and J ends were trimmed by 3 bases and 6 bases, with 13 bases remaining between them. CDR1 and CDR2 from the germline V gene are SGHTA and FQGNSA.

The genes are TRBV18 and TRBJ2-2; D gene ambiguous. V lost 3 bases and J lost 5, with 19 bases in between. The germline V gene encodes CDR1 KGHSH and CDR2 LQKENI. The CDR3 is made up of 17 amino acids. Here the CDR3 reads CASSPPPPGRLTGELFF. CDR3 in DNA: TGTGCCAGCTCACCGCCCCCCCCGGGCCGTTTAACCGGGGAGCTGTTTTTT.

This clonotype was seen many times. This chain connects TRBV18 to TRBJ2-5; no clear D gene. The germline CDR1 and CDR2 sequences are KGHSH and LQKENI. The V and J ends lost 0 bases and 0 bases respectively, with 11 bases between them. The CDR3 runs to 16 residues. The chain's CDR3 is CASSPPSAYHQETQYF. The CDR3 DNA reads as TGTGCCAGCTCACCACCATCGGCCTATCACCAAGAGACCCAGTACTTC.

The CDR3 reads CASSSGPYYGYTF. The CDR3 DNA follows: TGTGCCAGCAGCTCCGGACCGTACTATGGCTACACCTTC. The rearrangement links TRBV12-3 or TRBV12-4 to TRBJ1-2; D is undetermined. There are 13 residues in the CDR3. Trimming took off 6 bases at V and 3 bases at J, with 11 bases between the two ends.

The rearrangement joins TRBV10-3 to TRBJ2-5; the match to TRBD2 covers 15 bases. Trimming took 7 bases from V and 2 from J; bases not matched to a gene: 11. The length of the CDR3 is 18 residues. CDR1 and CDR2 (germline): ENHRY, SYGVKD. CDR3 nucleotide sequence: TGTGCCATCACCGCGGGACTAGCGGGGGGCCAGGGGCAAGAGACCCAGTACTTC. This gives the protein CAITAGLAGGQGQETQYF.

This clonotype was found a few times. This chain joins TRBV12-3 or TRBV12-4 and TRBJ2-2; no definite D call. The CDR3 runs 11 residues. V lost 4 bases, J lost 7 bases, and 4 bases lay in between. CDR3 sequence: CASSYIGELFF. The CDR3 DNA reads as TGTGCCAGCAGTTACATCGGGGAGCTGTTTTTT.

At least ten counts were recorded for this clonotype. The chain recombines TRBV7-8 with TRBJ2-5; 7 positions match TRBD2. The CDR3 is 15 residues long. In germline, CDR1 is SGHVS, CDR2 FQNEAQ. V shed 2 bases and J 2 bases; nucleotides not matched to a gene: 5. CDR3 protein: CASSLSRGDQETQYF. CDR3 coding DNA: TGTGCCAGCAGCTTATCTCGGGGGGATCAAGAGACCCAGTACTTC.

This clonotype was counted between two and nine times. CDR3: CASRQGPSYEQYF. The CDR3 DNA sequence: TGTGCCAGCCGACAGGGTCCCTCCTACGAGCAGTACTTC. The chain joins TRBV2 to TRBJ2-7; TRBD1 agrees at 7 bases. The CDR3 consists of 13 residues. The germline gives CDR1 SNHLY, CDR2 FYNNEI. Trimming took 8 bases from V and 0 from J; bases not matched to a gene: 4.